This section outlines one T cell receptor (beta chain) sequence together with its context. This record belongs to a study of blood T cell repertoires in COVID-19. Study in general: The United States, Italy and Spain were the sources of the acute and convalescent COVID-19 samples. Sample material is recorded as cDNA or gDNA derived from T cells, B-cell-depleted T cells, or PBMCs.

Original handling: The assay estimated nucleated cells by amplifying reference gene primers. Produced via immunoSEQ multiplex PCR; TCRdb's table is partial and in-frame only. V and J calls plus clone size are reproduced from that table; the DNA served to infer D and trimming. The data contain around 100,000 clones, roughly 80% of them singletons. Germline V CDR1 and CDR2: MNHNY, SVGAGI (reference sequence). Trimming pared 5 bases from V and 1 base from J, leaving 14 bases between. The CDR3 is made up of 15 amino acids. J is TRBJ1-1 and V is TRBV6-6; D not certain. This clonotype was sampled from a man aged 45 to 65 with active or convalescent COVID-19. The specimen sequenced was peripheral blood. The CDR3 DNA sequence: TGTGCCAGCAGTCCTTTGTCAGGTGAGAACACTGAAGCTTTCTTT. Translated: CASSPLSGENTEAFF.